A single sample gave rise to the 15 T cell receptor beta chains below, sequenced in a study of vaccination effects on CD4 cells after COVID-19. Pools of viral peptides were used by the ViraFEST assay to expand antigen-specific CD4+ T cells ahead of sequencing. The culture ran for around 10 days before CD4+ T cells were isolated. Having tested negative for nucleocapsid antibodies, the vaccine recipients showed no prior SARS-CoV-2 infection. What these receptors recognize is not known. Clones were sequenced by immunoSEQ multiplex PCR, and TCRdb holds only the in-frame ones, with some missing. Of 70,000 or so clones listed, roughly 79% are singletons. Sequencing was performed on CD4+ T cells from PBMCs cultured with HCoV-NL63 spike peptides, taken before COVID-19 vaccination. The receptor source for this set is a human donor who received a COVID-19 vaccine.

The rearrangement links TRBV7-2 to TRBJ1-6; D call uncertain. Germline V lookup: CDR1 SGHTA, CDR2 FQGNSA. Trimming shortened V by 4 bases and J by 6 bases, and 13 bases separated the two germline ends. This CDR3 has 15 residues. The CDR3 region is CASSSVWTSNSPLHF. In nucleotides, the CDR3 is TGTGCCAGCAGCTCAGTCTGGACCTCTAATTCACCCCTCCACTTT.

This clone has a single count. The rearrangement joins TRBV24-1 to TRBJ1-6; TRBD1 matches at 7 bases. CDR3 length: 16 residues. Germline V gene sequence: CDR1 KGHDR, CDR2 SFDVKD. Trimming removed 9 bases from V and 7 bases from J; junction bases left unmatched: 14. CDR3 bases: TGTGCCACCCGCTTTTTTACGGCGGACAGGAATTCACCCCTCCACTTT. Protein sequence: CATRFFTADRNSPLHF.

The chain employs TRBV6-5 and TRBJ2-3, with a possible D match to TRBD2 (6 bases). This CDR3 spans 15 amino acids. V dropped 5 bases and J dropped 4 bases, with 16 bases sitting between them. Germline CDR1 reads MNHEY; CDR2 reads SVGAGI. The CDR3 nucleotides read TGTGCCAGCAGTCGGTACCCGGGGGTCCCAGATACGCAGTATTTT. This translates into CASSRYPGVPDTQYF.

This clone showed up just once. The chain joins TRBV3-1 (or the pseudogene TRBV3-2) to TRBJ2-3; 12 nucleotides line up with TRBD2. Germline V gene sequence: CDR1 LGHDT, CDR2 YNNKEL (reference sequence). The CDR3 is made up of 16 amino acids. V shed 2 bases and J 5 bases; nucleotides not matched to a gene: 5. This CDR3 reads CASSQLAGGRGDTQYF. The CDR3 coding sequence is TGTGCCAGCAGCCAACTAGCGGGGGGGCGGGGAGATACGCAGTATTTT.

The J gene is TRBJ2-2, the V gene TRBV5-1; unclear D gene. The germline V and J ends were trimmed by 3 bases and 5 bases, with 8 bases remaining between them. This CDR3 has 13 residues. Germline values: CDR1 SGHRS, CDR2 YFSETQ. The CDR3 spells CASSYTETGELFF. The CDR3 DNA sequence: TGCGCCAGCAGCTACACAGAGACCGGGGAGCTGTTTTTT. Variable domain in full (rest from reference TRBV5-1 and TRBJ2-2): KAGVTQTPRYLIKTRGQQVTLSCSPISGHRSVSWYQQTPGQGLQFLFEYFSETQRNKGNFPGRFSGRQFSNSRSEMNVSTLELGDSALYLCASSYTETGELFFGEGSRLTVL.

This chain uses TRBV27 with TRBJ1-5; TRBD1 matches at 7 bases. Germline lookup yields CDR1 MNHEY and CDR2 SMNVEV (reference sequence). V gave up 0 bases and J gave up 7 bases; unmatched junction bases: 12. This CDR3 has 17 amino acids. CDR3 nucleotide sequence: TGTGCCAGCAGTTTATCAGGGGACAGATTAGCGTTGCAGCCCCAGCATTTT. Its protein product is CASSLSGDRLALQPQHF.

This clone is a singleton in its sample. The chain is built from TRBV6-1 and TRBJ1-1, with a tentative D call TRBD1 (5 bases). The ends were cut back, 0 bases at V and 6 bases at J, with 20 bases in the middle. The germline CDR1 and CDR2 sequences are MNHNS and SASEGT. The CDR3 contains 17 residues. In DNA form, the CDR3 reads TGTGCCAGCAGTGAAGCGGGGCACACCCAGTCGAGGCCTGAAGCTTTCTTT. Protein sequence: CASSEAGHTQSRPEAFF.

This clone has just one count. V gene TRBV5-1 combines with J gene TRBJ2-6, with D unclear. The CDR3 contains 16 residues. Germline lookup yields CDR1 SGHRS and CDR2 YFSETQ. V dropped 6 bases and J dropped 0 bases, with 13 bases sitting between them. The CDR3 here is CASMAWAASGANVLTF. DNA of the CDR3: TGCGCCAGCATGGCATGGGCCGCCTCTGGGGCCAACGTCCTGACTTTC.

The CDR3 coding sequence is TGTGCCAGTAGTCACACTGGGGGACGTCCTAACTATGGCTACACCTTC. This codes for CASSHTGGRPNYGYTF. This chain links TRBV19 with TRBJ1-2; maybe TRBD1 (5 bases). CDR3 size: 16 residues. From germline, CDR1 is LNHDA and CDR2 SQIVND (reference sequence). The ends were cut back, 5 bases at V and 0 bases at J, with 16 bases in the middle.

This chain joins TRBV5-1 and TRBJ1-1, with 9 bases fitting TRBD1. Germline values: CDR1 SGHRS, CDR2 YFSETQ. The V gene end was trimmed by 0 bases and the J gene end by 5 bases; junction bases not matched to a gene: 11. The CDR3 consists of 17 residues. CDR3 in amino acids: CASSLVIANRGRTEAFF. The CDR3, as DNA: TGCGCCAGCAGCTTGGTTATAGCAAACAGGGGGCGAACTGAAGCTTTCTTT.

The chain recombines TRBV5-4 with TRBJ1-2; D unresolved. The CDR3 runs 14 residues. Trimming took 0 bases from V and 0 from J, leaving 6 bases between them. Germline-derived CDR1 and CDR2 are SGHNT and YYREEE (reference sequence). The CDR3 DNA reads TGTGCCAGCAGCTTGGCGGTAGCTAACTATGGCTACACCTTC. Translated: CASSLAVANYGYTF.

CDR3 in amino acids: CASSPPGWGEQYV. In nucleotides, the CDR3 is TGTGCCAGCAGCCCTCCGGGCTGGGGAGAGCAGTACGTC. This chain joins TRBV7-2 and TRBJ2-7, with D unresolved. The germline CDR1 and CDR2 sequences are SGHTA and FQGNSA. The CDR3 length is 13 residues. V was shortened by 5 bases and J by 7 bases, with 15 bases between the two germline ends.

The J gene is TRBJ1-2, the V gene TRBV6-5, with D unresolved. The CDR3 runs to 14 residues. The germline gives CDR1 MNHEY, CDR2 SVGAGI. The V and J ends lost 6 bases and 4 bases respectively, with 15 bases between them. Written as DNA, the CDR3 is TGTGCCAGCAGAGACCCGACACAAGCCTATGGCTACACCTTC. It codes for CASRDPTQAYGYTF.

The V call is TRBV5-1, the J call TRBJ2-5, with 9 bases matching TRBD1. In germline, CDR1 is SGHRS, CDR2 YFSETQ. V dropped 4 bases and J dropped 5; count of bases not matched to a gene: 15. The CDR3 length is 17 residues. CDR3 region: CASSGGAGQGSVETQYF. Written as DNA, the CDR3 is TGCGCCAGCAGCGGGGGGGCAGGACAGGGGTCCGTGGAGACCCAGTACTTC.

The rearrangement joins TRBV28 to TRBJ2-3; 9 bases fit TRBD1. Trimming removed 7 bases from V and 5 bases from J; junction bases left unmatched: 16. Germline values: CDR1 MDHEN, CDR2 SYDVKM. This CDR3 is built from 17 residues. DNA of the CDR3: TGTGCCAGCACCCCCCCAGGGGGGACAGGGCGTAAAGATACGCAGTATTTT. Its protein is CASTPPGGTGRKDTQYF.